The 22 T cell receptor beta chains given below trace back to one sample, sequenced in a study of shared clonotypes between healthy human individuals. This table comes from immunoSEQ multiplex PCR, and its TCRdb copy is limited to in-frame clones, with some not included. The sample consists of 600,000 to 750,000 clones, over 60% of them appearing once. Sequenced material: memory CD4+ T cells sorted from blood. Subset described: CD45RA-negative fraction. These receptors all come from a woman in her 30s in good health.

DNA of the CDR3: TGTGCCAGCAGTTTGGCGGGGACAGGGGGTGGCACCGGGGAGCTGTTTTTT. Protein sequence: CASSLAGTGGGTGELFF. The V and J genes are TRBV28 and TRBJ2-2, with 11 bases matching TRBD1. This CDR3 comprises 17 residues. The V and J ends lost 3 bases and 4 bases, in that order; junction bases with no gene match: 7. Germline loops: CDR1 MDHEN, CDR2 SYDVKM.

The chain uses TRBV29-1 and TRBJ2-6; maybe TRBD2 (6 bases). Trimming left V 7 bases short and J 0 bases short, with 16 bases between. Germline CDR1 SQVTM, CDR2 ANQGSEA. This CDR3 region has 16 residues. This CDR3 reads CSDWDSGSSGANVLTF. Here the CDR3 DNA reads TGCAGCGATTGGGATAGCGGAAGCTCTGGGGCCAACGTCCTGACTTTC.

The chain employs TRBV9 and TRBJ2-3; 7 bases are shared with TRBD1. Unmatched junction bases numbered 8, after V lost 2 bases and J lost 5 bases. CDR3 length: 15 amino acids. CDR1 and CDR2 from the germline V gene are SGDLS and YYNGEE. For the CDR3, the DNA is TGTGCCAGCAGCGTGACAGGGAAGTACATAGATACGCAGTATTTT. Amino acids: CASSVTGKYIDTQYF.

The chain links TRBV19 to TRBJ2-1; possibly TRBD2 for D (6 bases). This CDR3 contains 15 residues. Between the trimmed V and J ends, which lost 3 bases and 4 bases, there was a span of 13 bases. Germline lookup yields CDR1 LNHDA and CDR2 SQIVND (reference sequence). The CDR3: CASSMAEGFYNEQFF. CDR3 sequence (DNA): TGTGCCAGTAGTATGGCGGAGGGGTTTTACAATGAGCAGTTCTTC. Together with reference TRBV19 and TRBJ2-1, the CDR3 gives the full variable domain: DGGITQSPKYLFRKEGQNVTLSCEQNLNHDAMYWYRQDPGQGLRLIYYSQIVNDFQKGDIAEGYSVSREKKESFPLTVTSAQKNPTAFYLCASSMAEGFYNEQFFGPGTRLTVL.

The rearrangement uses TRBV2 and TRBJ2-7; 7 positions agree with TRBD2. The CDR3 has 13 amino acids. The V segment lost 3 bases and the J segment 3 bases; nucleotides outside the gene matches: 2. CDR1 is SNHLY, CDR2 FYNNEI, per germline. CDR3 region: CASSDAGDYEQYF. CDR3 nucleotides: TGTGCCAGCAGTGATGCGGGAGACTACGAGCAGTACTTC. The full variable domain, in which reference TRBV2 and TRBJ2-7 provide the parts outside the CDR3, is EPEVTQTPSHQVTQMGQEVILRCVPISNHLYFYWYRQILGQKVEFLVSFYNNEISEKSEIFDDQFSVERPDGSNFTLKIRSTKLEDSAMYFCASSDAGDYEQYFGPGTRLTVT.

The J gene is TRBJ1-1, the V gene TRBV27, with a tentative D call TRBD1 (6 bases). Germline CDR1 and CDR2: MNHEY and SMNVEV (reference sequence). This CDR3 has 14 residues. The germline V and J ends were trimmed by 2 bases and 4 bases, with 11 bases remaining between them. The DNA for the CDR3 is TGTGCCAGCAGTTTACTTGGAGGGGGCACTGAAGCTTTCTTT. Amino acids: CASSLLGGGTEAFF.

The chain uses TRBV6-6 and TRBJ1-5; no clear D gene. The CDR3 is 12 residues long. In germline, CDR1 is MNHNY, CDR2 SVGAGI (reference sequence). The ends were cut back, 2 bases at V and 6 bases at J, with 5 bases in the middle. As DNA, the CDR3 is TGTGCCAGCAGTTACCAGAGTCAGCCCCAGCATTTT. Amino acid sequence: CASSYQSQPQHF.

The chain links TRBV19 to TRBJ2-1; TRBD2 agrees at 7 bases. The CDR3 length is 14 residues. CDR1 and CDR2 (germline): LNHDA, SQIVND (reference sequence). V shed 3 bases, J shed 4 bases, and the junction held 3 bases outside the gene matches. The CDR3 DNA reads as TGTGCCAGTAGTATGGGGGGGAGGTACAATGAGCAGTTCTTC. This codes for CASSMGGRYNEQFF. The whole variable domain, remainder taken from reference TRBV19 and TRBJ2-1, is DGGITQSPKYLFRKEGQNVTLSCEQNLNHDAMYWYRQDPGQGLRLIYYSQIVNDFQKGDIAEGYSVSREKKESFPLTVTSAQKNPTAFYLCASSMGGRYNEQFFGPGTRLTVL.

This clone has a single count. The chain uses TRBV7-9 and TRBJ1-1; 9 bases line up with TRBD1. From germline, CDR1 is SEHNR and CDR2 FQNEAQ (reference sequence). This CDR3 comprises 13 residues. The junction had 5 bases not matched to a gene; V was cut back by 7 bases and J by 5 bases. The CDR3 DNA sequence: TGTGCCAGCACCGGGACAGGGTATACTGAAGCTTTCTTT. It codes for CASTGTGYTEAFF.

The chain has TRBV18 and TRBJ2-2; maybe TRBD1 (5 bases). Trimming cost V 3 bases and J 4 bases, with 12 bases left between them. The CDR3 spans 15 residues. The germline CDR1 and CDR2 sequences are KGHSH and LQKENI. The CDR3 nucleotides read TGTGCCAGCTCACCGGGGCAAGGGATCACCGGGGAGCTGTTTTTT. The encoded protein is CASSPGQGITGELFF.

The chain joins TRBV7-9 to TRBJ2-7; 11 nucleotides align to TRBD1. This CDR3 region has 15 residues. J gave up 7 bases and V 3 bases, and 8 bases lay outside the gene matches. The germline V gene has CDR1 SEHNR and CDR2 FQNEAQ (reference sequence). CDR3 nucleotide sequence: TGTGCCAGCAGCTTTTGGGACAGGGGGATTTCTGAGCAGTACTTC. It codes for CASSFWDRGISEQYF.

CDR3 sequence reads: CASSLALGGGAATNEKLFF. CDR3 in DNA: TGTGCCAGCAGCTTAGCGTTAGGCGGGGGGGCTGCAACTAATGAAAAACTGTTTTTT. The chain combines TRBV7-9 with TRBJ1-4; a possible D gene is TRBD1 (6 bases). Trimming shortened V by 0 bases and J by 0 bases, and 17 bases separated the two germline ends. CDR3 size: 19 residues. The germline gives CDR1 SEHNR, CDR2 FQNEAQ (reference sequence).

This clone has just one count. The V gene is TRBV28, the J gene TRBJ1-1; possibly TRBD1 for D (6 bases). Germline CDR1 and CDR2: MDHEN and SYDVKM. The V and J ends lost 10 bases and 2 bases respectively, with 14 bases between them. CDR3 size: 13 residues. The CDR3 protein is CATKQGYNTEAFF. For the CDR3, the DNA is TGTGCCACCAAACAGGGATATAACACTGAAGCTTTCTTT.

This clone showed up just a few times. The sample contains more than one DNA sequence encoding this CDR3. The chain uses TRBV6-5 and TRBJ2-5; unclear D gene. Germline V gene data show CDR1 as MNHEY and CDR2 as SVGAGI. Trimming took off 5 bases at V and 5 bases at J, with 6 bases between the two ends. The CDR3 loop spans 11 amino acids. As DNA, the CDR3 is TGTGCCAGCAGTGTAGGGGAGACCCAGTACTTC. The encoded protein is CASSVGETQYF.

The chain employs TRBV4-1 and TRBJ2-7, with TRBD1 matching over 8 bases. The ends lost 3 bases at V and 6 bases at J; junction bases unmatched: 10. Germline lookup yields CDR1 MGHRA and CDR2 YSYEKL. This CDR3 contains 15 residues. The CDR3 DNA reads TGCGCCAGCAGCCACCAGGGGGCCTCGGCTCGCGAGCAGTACTTC. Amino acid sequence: CASSHQGASAREQYF.

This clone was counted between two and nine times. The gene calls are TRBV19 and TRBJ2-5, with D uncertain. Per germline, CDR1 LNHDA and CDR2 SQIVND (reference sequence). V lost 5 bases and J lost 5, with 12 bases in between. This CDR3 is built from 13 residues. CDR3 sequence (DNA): TGTGCCAGTAGTCCCCGGATTGACGAGACCCAGTACTTC. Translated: CASSPRIDETQYF. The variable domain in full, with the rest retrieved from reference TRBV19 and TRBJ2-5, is DGGITQSPKYLFRKEGQNVTLSCEQNLNHDAMYWYRQDPGQGLRLIYYSQIVNDFQKGDIAEGYSVSREKKESFPLTVTSAQKNPTAFYLCASSPRIDETQYFGPGTRLLVL.

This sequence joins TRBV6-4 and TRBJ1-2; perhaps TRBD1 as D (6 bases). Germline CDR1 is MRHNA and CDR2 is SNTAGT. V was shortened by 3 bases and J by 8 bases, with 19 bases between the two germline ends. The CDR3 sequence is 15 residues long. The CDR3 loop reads CASSEGQHPTMGYTF. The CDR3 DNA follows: TGTGCCAGCAGTGAAGGACAGCACCCTACAATGGGCTACACCTTC.

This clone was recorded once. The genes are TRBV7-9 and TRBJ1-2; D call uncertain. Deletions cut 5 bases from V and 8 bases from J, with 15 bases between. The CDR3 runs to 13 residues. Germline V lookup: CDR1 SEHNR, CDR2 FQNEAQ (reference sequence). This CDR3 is CASSPLAGRGYTF. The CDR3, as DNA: TGTGCCAGCAGCCCTCTGGCAGGTCGCGGCTACACCTTC.

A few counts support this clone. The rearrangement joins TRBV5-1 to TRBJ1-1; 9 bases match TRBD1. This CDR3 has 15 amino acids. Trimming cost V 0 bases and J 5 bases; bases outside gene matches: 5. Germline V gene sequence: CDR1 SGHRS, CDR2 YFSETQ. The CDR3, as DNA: TGCGCCAGCAGCTTGGGGGACAGGGATATGACTGAAGCTTTCTTT. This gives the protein CASSLGDRDMTEAFF.

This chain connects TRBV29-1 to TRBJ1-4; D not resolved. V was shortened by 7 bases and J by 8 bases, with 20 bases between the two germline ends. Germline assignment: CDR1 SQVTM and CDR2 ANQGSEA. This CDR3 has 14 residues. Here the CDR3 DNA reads TGCAGCGGGGGAGGGCCGGGTGGATCCGAAAAACTGTTTTTT. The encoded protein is CSGGGPGGSEKLFF.

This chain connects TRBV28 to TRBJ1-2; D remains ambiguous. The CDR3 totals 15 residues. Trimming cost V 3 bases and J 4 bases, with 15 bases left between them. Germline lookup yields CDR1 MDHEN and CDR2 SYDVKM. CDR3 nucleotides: TGTGCCAGCAGTTTGGGATTTCCTCGGATCTATGGCTACACCTTC. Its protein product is CASSLGFPRIYGYTF.

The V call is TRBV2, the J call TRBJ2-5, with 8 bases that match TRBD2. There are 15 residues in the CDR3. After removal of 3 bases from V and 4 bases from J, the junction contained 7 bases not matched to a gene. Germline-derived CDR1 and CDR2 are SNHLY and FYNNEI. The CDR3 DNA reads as TGTGCCAGCAGTGAGGTGCGGGGGGTGGGAGAGACCCAGTACTTC. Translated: CASSEVRGVGETQYF.